This is a list of T cell receptor beta chains from one sample in a study of T cell responses to AZD1222 COVID-19 vaccine. Method: immunoSEQ multiplex PCR; TCRdb's copy keeps in-frame clones and lacks some. The sample comprises about 56,000 clones, 80% to 90% of which are singletons, and roughly 15% rests with the top ten. The input for sequencing was peripheral blood, taken on day 0 of AZD1222 vaccination. These receptors were collected from an adult in good health. Each CDR3 is given with its conserved first and last residue. D genes are given only for firm matches. The size field is filled for only some rows; it gives once, few, many or a size class.

j_call v_call clone_size d_call cdr3_nt cdr3_aa
TRBJ2-7 TRBV19 NA TRBD1 TGTGCCAGTAAGACAGGGGGCGACGAGCAGTACTTC CASKTGGDEQYF
TRBJ1-3 TRBV27 NA NA TGTGCCAGCAGAGACGGGGGACCAGGGGGAAACACCATATATTTT CASRDGGPGGNTIYF
TRBJ2-5 TRBV7-8 NA NA TGTGCCAGCAGCGCACGGACAGAATCTCGGGAGACCCAGTACTTC CASSARTESRETQYF
TRBJ1-3 TRBV2 NA TRBD1 TGTGCCAGCAGTGCCAACTTCCTCGACAGGGTTGGAAACACCATATATTTT CASSANFLDRVGNTIYF
TRBJ2-7 TRBV19 NA TRBD2 TGTGCCAGTAGTCCACGACTAGCGGGTCCTCACTCCTACGAGCAGTACTTC CASSPRLAGPHSYEQYF
TRBJ1-2 TRBV27 NA NA TGTGCCAGCAGTTTATCGGGGGGAGACGGCTACACCTTC CASSLSGGDGYTF
TRBJ2-1 TRBV19 NA TRBD2 TGTGCCAGTAGTATCTTAGCGGGAACGAGGGATGAGCAGTTCTTC CASSILAGTRDEQFF
TRBJ2-3 TRBV5-1 NA TRBD2 TGCGCCAGCAGCTTGGCCTTATCGGGAGGGCCTAGAGATACGCAGTATTTT CASSLALSGGPRDTQYF
TRBJ2-1 TRBV10-2 NA TRBD2 TGCGCCAGCCAACAGGGGACTAGCAACGGTGAGCAGTTCTTC CASQQGTSNGEQFF
TRBJ1-1 TRBV3-1/TRBV3-2 once NA TGTGCCAGCAGCCAAGGGCCAGGATGGGACACTGAAGCTTTCTTT CASSQGPGWDTEAFF
TRBJ1-1 TRBV19 NA NA TGTGCCAGTAGGACAGCCCCAGGGACTGAAGCTTTCTTT CASRTAPGTEAFF
TRBJ1-2 TRBV19 once NA TGTGCCAGTAGTATAGATAGGGGACCGTTTGGCTACACCTTC CASSIDRGPFGYTF
TRBJ2-3 TRBV9 NA NA TGTGCCAGCAGCCTGGGAATCACAGATACGCAGTATTTT CASSLGITDTQYF
TRBJ1-2 TRBV19 few NA TGTGCCAGTAGTATAGTTGGGAATCCCTCTCGCGGCTACACCTTC CASSIVGNPSRGYTF
TRBJ2-3 TRBV11-3 NA TRBD1 TGTGCCAGCAGCACGGGACAGAACACAGATACGCAGTATTTT CASSTGQNTDTQYF